This TCR beta chain was documented in a study of blood T cell repertoires in COVID-19. As for the study in general: The United States, Italy and Spain were the sources of the acute and convalescent COVID-19 samples. The cDNA or gDNA used as material had been derived from T cells, B-cell-depleted T cells, or PBMCs.

Original methodology: Reference gene primers were amplified, and this amplification served to estimate nucleated cell counts. Libraries were prepared by immunoSEQ multiplex PCR; TCRdb keeps only in-frame clonotypes and omits some of them. D and trimming were read from the DNA, whereas the V and J calls and clone size are those reported in that table. The sample carries 100,000 to 150,000 clones, about 83% recorded once. This TCR came from a man aged 55 to 70 with acute or convalescent COVID-19. What was sequenced was peripheral blood.

CDR3 sequence (DNA): TGTGCCAGCAGCCTTGAGGGCGGGGAGCTGTTTTTT. Its protein product is CASSLEGGELFF. The chain carries TRBV2 and TRBJ2-2; D is perhaps TRBD2 (5 bases). CDR3 length: 12 amino acids. The germline V gene has CDR1 SNHLY and CDR2 FYNNEI. V gave up 6 bases and J gave up 7 bases, with 9 bases separating them.